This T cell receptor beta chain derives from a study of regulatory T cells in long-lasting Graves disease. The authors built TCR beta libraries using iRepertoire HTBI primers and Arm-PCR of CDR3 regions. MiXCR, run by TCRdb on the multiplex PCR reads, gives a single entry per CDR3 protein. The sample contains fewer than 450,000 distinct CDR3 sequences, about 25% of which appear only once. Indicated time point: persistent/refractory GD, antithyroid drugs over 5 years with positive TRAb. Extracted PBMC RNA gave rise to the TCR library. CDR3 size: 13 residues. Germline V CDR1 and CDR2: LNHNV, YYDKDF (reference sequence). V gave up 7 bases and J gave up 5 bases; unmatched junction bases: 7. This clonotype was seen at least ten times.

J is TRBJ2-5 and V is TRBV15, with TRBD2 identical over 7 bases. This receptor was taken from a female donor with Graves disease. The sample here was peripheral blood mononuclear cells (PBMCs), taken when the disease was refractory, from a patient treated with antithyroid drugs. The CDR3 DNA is TGTGCCACCACGCGGCAGGGAGGGGAGACCCAGTACTTC. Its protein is CATTRQGGETQYF.